The clone carrying this T cell receptor beta chain appeared many times. Its antigen is not known. Amplification targeted TCR beta CDR3 regions from RNA transcripts. First-round RT-PCR of the TCR CDR3 relied on the HTBI primer set. Each CDR3 protein is one row after TCRdb ran MiXCR on the multiplex PCR reads. The sample has around 400,000 distinct CDR3 sequences, roughly 15% seen once. Germline V lookup: CDR1 SGHVS, CDR2 FNYEAQ. The ends were cut back, 5 bases at V and 9 bases at J, with 8 bases in the middle. The CDR3 extends over 11 amino acids. This sample is part of a study of T cells in Graves' hyperthyroidism and ophthalmopathy. For the study at large: Peripheral blood was collected at initial diagnosis, before any treatment.

Diagnosis rested on symptoms, serum thyroxine and TRAb, thyroid ultrasound, and orbital computed tomography. Notes on the study in general: Ophthalmopathy stood apart from stable hyperthyroidism in a 13 V-J model.

This sequence joins TRBV7-6 and TRBJ2-1; D is undetermined. The sequence was obtained from a woman aged 55-69 years with Graves' ophthalmopathy. Sequenced: blood. CDR3 residues: CASSPILEQFF. DNA for the CDR3: TGTGCCAGCAGCCCAATCCTTGAGCAGTTCTTC. The full variable domain, with the rest looked up from reference TRBV7-6 and TRBJ2-1, is GAGVSQSPRYKVTKRGQDVALRCDPISGHVSLYWYRQALGQGPEFLTYFNYEAQQDKSGLPNDRFSAERPEGSISTLTIQRTEQRDSAMYRCASSPILEQFFGPGTRLTVL.